This TCR beta chain was obtained from a study of human T cells and chemical hapten exposure. Sample time point: pre-sensitization, week 0. Regarding treatment: therapeutic diphenylcyclopropenone sensitization with weekly scalp DPC. TCRdb recomputed calls from the RACE reads with MiXCR, one row per CDR3 protein. The top ten hold roughly 3% of the sample, which has around 200,000 distinct CDR3 sequences, 25% to 30% seen once. V lost 6 bases, J lost 4 bases, and 4 bases stayed unmatched. This CDR3 comprises 14 residues. Germline V CDR1 and CDR2: DFQATT, SNEGSKA (reference sequence). The clonotype comes from a young woman with alopecia areata. Some clones in this sample may be carry-over from other donors' samples. J is TRBJ1-5 and V is TRBV20-1; 12 positions match TRBD1. The source was whole blood, collected in connection with sensitization to the hapten diphenylcyclopropenone (DPC). The CDR3 reads CSARGQGANQPQHF. The CDR3 DNA follows: TGCAGTGCGAGGGGACAGGGGGCGAATCAGCCCCAGCATTTT.